The rows below give T cell receptor beta chains drawn from one sample of a study of shared clonotypes between healthy human individuals. Sequencing used immunoSEQ multiplex PCR; TCRdb keeps in-frame clones, though not all of them. Altogether roughly 1.4 million clones are present, just under 99% being singletons, with the ten largest covering about 0.35%. Sequencing was done on a sample of naive CD4+ T cells sorted from blood. The receptors stem from a man aged 30-40 years in good health. Each CDR3 is given with its conserved first and last residue. A D gene is named only where the DNA matches it firmly.

TRBJ2-1	NA	TRBV11-2	TGTGCCAGCAGCTTAGCGGGCGGAGTAGCAGCGTACAATGAGCAGTTCTTC	CASSLAGGVAAYNEQFF
TRBJ2-1	TRBD2	TRBV5-5	TGTGCCAGCAGCTTGGGCGCTAGCGGGAGTGGGAGCTACAATGAGCAGTTCTTC	CASSLGASGSGSYNEQFF
TRBJ1-1	NA	TRBV18	TGTGCCAGCTCACCGCCTAAGTCGGAGGGTGAAGCTTTCTTT	CASSPPKSEGEAFF
TRBJ2-5	TRBD1	TRBV5-1	TGCGCCAGCAGCTCGGCCGGGACAGGCGTAGAGACCCAGTACTTC	CASSSAGTGVETQYF
TRBJ1-2	NA	TRBV18	TGTGCCAGCTCACCAGGAGTCCTATATGGCTACACCTTC	CASSPGVLYGYTF
TRBJ2-7	TRBD2	TRBV25-1	TGTGCCAGCAGTGCCAGCGGGAGGAACGAGCAGTACTTC	CASSASGRNEQYF
TRBJ2-7	TRBD1	TRBV27	TGTGCCTCATCGGGGCCAGGGGGTTTCTACGAGCAGTACTTC	CASSGPGGFYEQYF
TRBJ2-1	NA	TRBV7-2	TGTGCCAGCAGCTCAGAGGGAATGTTATCAAGGTTCTTC	CASSSEGMLSRFF
TRBJ1-1	TRBD1	TRBV18	TGTGCCAGCTCACCACGGTCGGGACAGGGATACACTGAAGCTTTCTTT	CASSPRSGQGYTEAFF
TRBJ2-7	TRBD1	TRBV30	TGTGCCTGGATCGATATGACCCGGGACAGTTTCTTC	CAWIDMTRDSFF
TRBJ1-5	NA	TRBV28	TGTGCCAGCAGTTTATCGGTTTTGAGGGAACAGCCCCAGCATTTT	CASSLSVLREQPQHF
TRBJ2-1	NA	TRBV19	TGTGCCAGTAGTACCTCAGGTCCCCCCAATGAGCAGTTCTTC	CASSTSGPPNEQFF
TRBJ2-3	NA	TRBV18	TGTGCCAGCTCACCAATTCGGGGAGGGGGCCCAGATACGCAGTATTTT	CASSPIRGGGPDTQYF
TRBJ1-4	NA	TRBV29-1	TGCAGCGTTGCTTTTCAGATTAATGAAAAACTGTTTTTT	CSVAFQINEKLFF
TRBJ2-4	TRBD1	TRBV6-4	TGTGCCAGCAGTGACTCCGGGACAGGAGTCCGGTACTTC	CASSDSGTGVRYF
TRBJ2-5	NA	TRBV28	TGTGCCAGCAGTTATAACCCGGGGACCCAGTACTTC	CASSYNPGTQYF
TRBJ1-1	TRBD1	TRBV9	TGTGCCAGCAGCGTAGAGCTTCAGGGGGGCACTGAAGCTTTCTTT	CASSVELQGGTEAFF